This TCR beta chain was recovered during a study of blood T cell repertoires in COVID-19. This clone appeared many times. The CDR3 length is 14 residues. Germline CDR1 MNHNS, CDR2 SASEGT. Trimming took 3 bases from V and 5 from J; bases not matched to a gene: 5. TCRdb's copy holds only in-frame clones and misses some; the assay was immunoSEQ multiplex PCR. This table has 150,000 to 200,000 clones, roughly 76% appearing once. The V call is TRBV6-1, the J call TRBJ1-1, with TRBD1 matching 8 bases. This TCR was recovered from a woman in her forties with COVID-19, enrolled during active disease. The specimen was peripheral blood. The CDR3 DNA follows: TGTGCCAGCAGTGACCGTTGGACAGGGACTGAAGCTTTCTTT. Translated, it gives CASSDRWTGTEAFF.